The clone carrying this TCR beta chain showed up just a few times. Its antigen is unknown. The entry originates in a study of cytomegalovirus exposure and HLA in healthy donors. This CDR3 contains 15 residues. Trimming took off 0 bases at V and 0 bases at J, with 10 bases between the two ends. Germline V lookup: CDR1 SGHRS, CDR2 YFSETQ. Regarding donors, all were healthy bone marrow donors. The study's findings and limits: Rates of TCR association differed by HLA locus in a later analysis, with DRB1 highest and HLA-C lowest.

Primers included in the PCR were 60 Vbeta and 13 Jbeta primers. Under the authors' procedure: Roughly 80 million unique TCR beta chains, 9.5 million to 14 million shared, were counted in a later analysis. Profiled with immunoSEQ multiplex PCR; TCRdb holds only in-frame clones, not every one. V and J calls and clone size come straight from that table; D and trimming were deduced from the DNA. The data hold roughly 100,000 clones, with 50% to 80% observed a single time. This receptor was taken from a man aged 55 to 70 in good health and CMV-seronegative. The chain recombines TRBV5-1 with TRBJ2-7; maybe TRBD2 (5 bases). Material: PBMCs. The DNA for the CDR3 is TGCGCCAGCAGCTTGGGCGGGCCGGACTCCTACGAGCAGTACTTC. Translating gives CASSLGGPDSYEQYF.